This passage covers 10 T cell receptor beta chains from one sample sequenced in a study of OX40 agonist ivuxolimab in advanced cancers. The method was the immunoSEQ multiplex PCR assay. In TCRdb, the immuneACCESS table is reduced to in-frame sequences with V and J assigned. These tables do not hold every clone; where another copy was compared, an unresolved V gene accounts for under half, and the others remain unexplained. This sample gives over 60,000 clones in total; roughly 84% of them show up just once. The ten largest account for less than 2.5% of the sample. The input for sequencing was CD4+ or CD8+ T cells sorted from blood, taken in a trial of the OX40 agonist ivuxolimab. The receptors come from an adult with an advanced solid tumor such as melanoma, head and neck, liver or kidney cancer.

The chain employs TRBV6-6 and TRBJ2-2; 10 nucleotides agree with TRBD2. Germline lookup yields CDR1 MNHNY and CDR2 SVGAGI (reference sequence). The CDR3 spans 15 residues. V was pared by 6 bases and J by 1 base, with 2 bases of the junction left unmatched. CDR3 nucleotides: TGTGCCAGCAGCCGGACTAGCGGGAACACCGGGGAGCTGTTTTTT. The encoded protein is CASSRTSGNTGELFF.

The rearrangement joins TRBV6-5 to TRBJ1-2; 8 bases agree with TRBD1. The V segment lost 4 bases and the J segment 12 bases; nucleotides outside the gene matches: 7. This CDR3 has 12 residues. Germline V gives CDR1 MNHEY, CDR2 SVGAGI. The CDR3 DNA reads TGTGCCAGCAGTTTGGACAGGGTAGGCCACACCTTC. This gives the protein CASSLDRVGHTF.

The chain is built from TRBV6-1 and TRBJ1-6, with 8 bases fitting TRBD1. The CDR3 extends over 14 amino acids. The ends lost 7 bases at V and 8 bases at J; junction bases unmatched: 7. Germline values: CDR1 MNHNS, CDR2 SASEGT. The CDR3 sequence is CASTPLTGDSPLHF. The DNA of the CDR3 is TGTGCCAGCACCCCTTTGACAGGGGATTCACCCCTCCACTTT.

The rearrangement joins TRBV6-6 to TRBJ2-4, with D maybe TRBD2 (5 bases). This CDR3 has 16 residues. The ends were cut back, 0 bases at V and 6 bases at J, with 15 bases in the middle. CDR1 MNHNY and CDR2 SVGAGI come from the germline V gene (reference sequence). CDR3 in amino acids: CASSYSTSAGGNIQYF. As DNA, the CDR3 is TGTGCCAGCAGTTACTCGACTTCAGCAGGAGGAAACATTCAGTACTTC.

Only one count was recorded for this clone. The V and J genes are TRBV30 and TRBJ1-2, with 9 bases identical to TRBD1. This CDR3 has 13 amino acids. Germline loops: CDR1 GTSNPN, CDR2 SVGIG (reference sequence). J was trimmed by 4 bases and V by 3 bases; bases with no gene match: 3. The CDR3: CAWRGQGAYGYTF. CDR3 DNA: TGTGCCTGGAGGGGACAGGGAGCCTATGGCTACACCTTC.

The genes are TRBV5-1 and TRBJ2-2, with a weak D call TRBD2 (5 bases). Germline V gene lookup returns CDR1 SGHRS and CDR2 YFSETQ. CDR3 length: 15 amino acids. V was shortened by 1 base and J by 4 bases, with 11 bases between the two germline ends. CDR3 region: CASSLSSAGTGELFF. The CDR3 DNA reads as TGCGCCAGCAGCTTGAGTAGCGCGGGCACCGGGGAGCTGTTTTTT.

This clone was detected only once. The chain employs TRBV4-3 and TRBJ2-1; D gene unclear. The CDR3 loop spans 15 amino acids. CDR1 LGHNA and CDR2 YSLEER come from the germline V gene. Between the trimmed V and J ends, which lost 0 bases and 5 bases, there was a span of 11 bases. Written as DNA, the CDR3 is TGCGCCAGCAGCCAAGACCCCCGGGCCAACAATGAGCAGTTCTTC. This translates into CASSQDPRANNEQFF.

This clone was seen just once. This chain connects TRBV7-2 to TRBJ2-1, with no clear D. The CDR3 has 13 amino acids. V lost 5 bases and J 3 bases, leaving 8 bases between the germline ends. The germline CDR1 and CDR2 sequences are SGHTA and FQGNSA. Written as DNA, the CDR3 is TGTGCCAGCAGCCTCCAGTACTACAATGAGCAGTTCTTC. It translates to CASSLQYYNEQFF.

A single count supports this clone. This chain joins TRBV27 and TRBJ1-3; maybe TRBD1 (5 bases). The length of the CDR3 is 16 residues. Germline values: CDR1 MNHEY, CDR2 SMNVEV (reference sequence). Between the trimmed V and J ends, which lost 4 bases and 2 bases, there was a span of 15 bases. DNA of the CDR3: TGTGCCAGCAGTTATGGAGGGGCCTTTACTGGAAACACCATATATTTT. Its translation is CASSYGGAFTGNTIYF.

The chain combines TRBV6-6 with TRBJ1-1; the D is unclear. The V and J ends lost 6 bases and 1 base respectively, with 12 bases between them. The CDR3 is 14 residues long. CDR1 and CDR2 (germline): MNHNY, SVGAGI (reference sequence). The CDR3 reads CASSDSGGNTEAFF. The CDR3 nucleotides read TGTGCCAGCAGCGACTCGGGCGGGAACACTGAAGCTTTCTTT.